Shown below are 11 T cell receptor beta chains from a single sample sequenced in a study of graft-versus-host responses after intestinal transplantation. These TCRs' antigens remain unknown. Only in-frame clones appear in the TCRdb table, and some are missing; sequencing was by immunoSEQ multiplex PCR. Found here are fewer than 120,000 clones, just over 90% of them singletons; the top ten hold 0.45% to 0.65%. The material sequenced was unstimulated CD8+ T cells sorted from spleen or lymph node cells, taken before intestinal transplant. Every receptor here comes from a human donor who received an intestinal transplant.

The V call is TRBV27, the J call TRBJ2-1; the D gene could be TRBD1 or TRBD2 (5 bases each). The CDR3 contains 13 residues. Germline values: CDR1 MNHEY, CDR2 SMNVEV (reference sequence). V lost 6 bases and J lost 6, with 12 bases in between. The CDR3, as DNA: TGTGCCAGCAGCCATGGGGGAAGCAATGAGCAGTTCTTC. Its translation: CASSHGGSNEQFF.

The gene calls are TRBV25-1 and TRBJ2-7; TRBD2 matches 7 bases. With V trimmed by 4 bases and J by 2 bases, 5 bases remained unmatched. There are 14 residues in the CDR3. CDR1 is MGHDK and CDR2 is SYGVNS in the germline V gene. In DNA form, the CDR3 reads TGTGCCAGCAGTGTCAGCGGGGCTACCTACGAGCAGTACTTC. Translating it yields CASSVSGATYEQYF.

The V and J genes are TRBV19 and TRBJ2-7; no clear D. Looked up from germline, CDR1 is LNHDA and CDR2 is SQIVND (reference sequence). The length of the CDR3 is 14 residues. V was trimmed by 4 bases and J by 1 base, leaving 11 bases between them. This CDR3 reads CASSSSRSSYEQYF. The CDR3, as DNA: TGTGCCAGTAGTAGTAGTAGATCATCCTACGAGCAGTACTTC.

The J gene is TRBJ2-2, the V gene TRBV29-1; D possibly uses TRBD1 or TRBD2 (5 bases each). Germline CDR1 SQVTM, CDR2 ANQGSEA. This CDR3 has 14 amino acids. V lost 6 bases, J lost 0 bases, and 11 bases lay in between. CDR3 DNA: TGCAGCGTCCCTGGGGGAGCGAACACCGGGGAGCTGTTTTTT. Encoded protein: CSVPGGANTGELFF.

This clone was detected only once. The V call is TRBV7-3, the J call TRBJ2-7; possible D gene TRBD2, 5 bases. CDR3 length: 13 amino acids. The V and J ends lost 5 bases and 5 bases respectively, with 13 bases between them. The germline gives CDR1 SGHTA, CDR2 FQGTGA. CDR3 sequence (DNA): TGTGCCAGCAGCCTGGGAGTGGGAGACGAGCAGTACTTC. This sequence encodes CASSLGVGDEQYF. Filled out from reference TRBV7-3 and TRBJ2-7, the complete variable domain reads GAGVSQTPSNKVTEKGKYVELRCDPISGHTALYWYRQSLGQGPEFLIYFQGTGAADDSGLPNDRFFAVRPEGSVSTLKIQRTERGDSAVYLCASSLGVGDEQYFGPGTRLTVT.

V is TRBV10-3 and J is TRBJ2-7, with 13 bases aligning to TRBD2. The CDR3 has 17 amino acids. The germline CDR1 and CDR2 sequences are ENHRY and SYGVKD. The trim removed 6 bases at V and 2 bases at J, leaving 10 bases unmatched. The CDR3 loop reads CAISAGTSGDIPYEQYF. The CDR3 coding sequence is TGTGCCATCAGCGCCGGGACTAGCGGGGACATCCCCTACGAGCAGTACTTC.

Comments on this clone: The same CDR3 can be traced to other DNA sequences in this sample. The genes are TRBV5-1 and TRBJ2-7, with 10 bases identical to TRBD2. Trimming removed 0 bases from V and 0 bases from J; junction bases left unmatched: 0. Per the germline V gene, CDR1 is SGHRS and CDR2 is YFSETQ. This CDR3 has 15 amino acids. The chain's CDR3 is CASSLVAGGSYEQYF. CDR3 sequence (DNA): TGCGCCAGCAGCTTGGTAGCGGGGGGCTCCTACGAGCAGTACTTC.

The J gene is TRBJ2-7, the V gene TRBV25-1; TRBD1 matches 7 bases. CDR3 length equals 14 residues. Germline V lookup: CDR1 MGHDK, CDR2 SYGVNS. V lost 3 bases, J lost 5 bases, and 7 bases stayed unmatched. For the CDR3, the DNA is TGTGCCAGCAGTGACCGGGACAGTGCCGACGAGCAGTACTTC. This sequence encodes CASSDRDSADEQYF.

J is TRBJ2-7 and V is TRBV19; D possibly corresponds to TRBD1 (6 bases). This CDR3 has 15 amino acids. Germline V gene sequence: CDR1 LNHDA, CDR2 SQIVND (reference sequence). V dropped 3 bases and J dropped 6 bases, with 18 bases sitting between them. DNA of the CDR3: TGTGCCAGTAGTATGGTTTCAGGGACATTAAGCGAGCAGTACTTC. Protein sequence: CASSMVSGTLSEQYF.

The chain combines TRBV11-2 with TRBJ2-1; D is possibly TRBD1 or TRBD2 (5 bases each). Germline values: CDR1 SGHAT, CDR2 FQNNGV. The V end was cut by 8 bases, the J end by 4 bases, with 15 bases between. The CDR3 covers 14 residues. The CDR3 loop reads CASASGTSYNEQFF. The CDR3 nucleotides read TGTGCCAGCGCGTCCGGGACCTCTTACAATGAGCAGTTCTTC.

This clone occurred once. The chain uses TRBV5-8 and TRBJ2-7; D uncertain. Trimming removed 1 base from V and 8 bases from J, with 7 bases in between. This CDR3 contains 11 residues. Germline-derived CDR1 and CDR2 are SGHTS and YDEGEE. This chain's CDR3 is CASSLSEQQYF. The CDR3, as DNA: TGTGCCAGCAGCTTGTCGGAACAGCAGTACTTC.